This paragraph covers one T cell receptor beta chain sequence. Seattle patient enrollment occurred during active infection, with longitudinal follow-up thereafter. This entry comes from a study of blood T cell repertoires in COVID-19. Produced via immunoSEQ multiplex PCR; TCRdb's table is partial and in-frame only. The sample lists around 60,000 clones; around 91% were seen once. The sequenced sample consisted of peripheral blood. This TCR came from a woman aged 55-70 years with COVID-19, enrolled during active disease.

The CDR3 loop is CASSSGVGEKLFF. In DNA, the CDR3 is TGTGCCAGCAGCTCCGGAGTGGGTGAAAAACTGTTTTTT. The rearrangement joins TRBV7-9 to TRBJ1-4; D gene unclear. Germline V gene sequence: CDR1 SEHNR, CDR2 FQNEAQ (reference sequence). The CDR3 consists of 13 residues. V was cut by 4 bases and J by 7 bases, with 10 bases left in between.